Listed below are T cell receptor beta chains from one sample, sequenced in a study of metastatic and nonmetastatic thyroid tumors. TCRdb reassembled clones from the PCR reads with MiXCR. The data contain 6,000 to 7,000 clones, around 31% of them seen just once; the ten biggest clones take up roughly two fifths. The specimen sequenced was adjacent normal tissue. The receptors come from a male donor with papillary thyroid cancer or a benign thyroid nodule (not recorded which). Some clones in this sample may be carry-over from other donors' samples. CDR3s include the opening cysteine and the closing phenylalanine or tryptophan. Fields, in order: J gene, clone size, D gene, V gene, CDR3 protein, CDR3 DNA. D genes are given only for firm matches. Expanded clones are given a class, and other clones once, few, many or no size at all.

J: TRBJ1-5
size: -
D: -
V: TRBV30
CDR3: CAWSLRGGANQSQHF
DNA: TGTGCCTGGAGTCTACGGGGTGGGGCGAATCAGTCCCAGCATTTC

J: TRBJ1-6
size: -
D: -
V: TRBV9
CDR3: CASNAGRNGDSPLHF
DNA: TGTGCCAGCAACGCCGGCCGCAACGGGGATTCACCCCTCCACTTT

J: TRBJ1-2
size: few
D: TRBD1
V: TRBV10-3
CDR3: CAIRERDRQIYYGYTF
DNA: TGTGCCATCAGGGAGAGGGACAGACAGATCTACTATGGCTACACCTTC

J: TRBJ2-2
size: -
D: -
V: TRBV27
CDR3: CASSLVDMVYTGELFF
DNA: TGTGCCAGCAGTTTAGTGGACATGGTATACACGGGGGAGCTGTTTTTT

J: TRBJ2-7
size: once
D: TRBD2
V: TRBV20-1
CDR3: CSARPGTSSYEQYF
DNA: TGCAGTGCTCGTCCCGGGACTAGTTCCTACGAGCAGTACTTC

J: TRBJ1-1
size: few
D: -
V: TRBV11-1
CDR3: CASSLAEGTLIDTEAFF
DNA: TGTGCCAGCAGCTTAGCGGAAGGGACCCTAATAGATACTGAAGCTTTCTTT

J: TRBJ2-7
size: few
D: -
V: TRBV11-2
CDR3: CASSLGTVAYEQYF
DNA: TGTGCCAGCAGCTTAGGGACGGTCGCCTACGAGCAGTACTTC

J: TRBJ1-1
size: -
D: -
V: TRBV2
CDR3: CASQGAGLNTEAFF
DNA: TGTGCCAGCCAAGGGGCAGGGCTGAACACTGAAGCTTTCTTT

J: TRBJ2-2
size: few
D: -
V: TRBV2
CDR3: CASSGSLGRELFF
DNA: TGTGCCAGCAGTGGCTCCCTCGGCCGGGAGCTGTTTTTT

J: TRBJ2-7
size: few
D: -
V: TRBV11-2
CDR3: CASSLLGTYEQYF
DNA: TGTGCCAGCAGCTTGCTCGGGACCTACGAGCAGTACTTC

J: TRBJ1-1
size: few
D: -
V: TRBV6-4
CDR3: CASSDWAGDRAFF
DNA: TGTGCCAGCAGTGACTGGGCAGGGGATCGAGCTTTCTTT

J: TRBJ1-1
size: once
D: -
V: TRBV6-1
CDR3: CASSPRRTDTEAFF
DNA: TGTGCCAGCAGCCCCAGGAGGACAGACACTGAAGCTTTCTTT

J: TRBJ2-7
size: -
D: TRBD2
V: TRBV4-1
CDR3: CASSQETSGIRSYEQYF
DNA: TGCGCCAGCAGCCAAGAGACTAGCGGGATCCGATCCTACGAGCAGTACTTC

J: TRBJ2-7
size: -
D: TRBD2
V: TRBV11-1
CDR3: CASSLGGSGLYYEQYF
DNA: TGTGCCAGCAGCTTAGGGGGTAGCGGGCTTTATTACGAGCAGTACTTC

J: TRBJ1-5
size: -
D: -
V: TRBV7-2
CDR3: CASSWGDPSNQPQHF
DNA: TGTGCCAGCAGCTGGGGAGATCCAAGCAATCAGCCCCAGCATTTT

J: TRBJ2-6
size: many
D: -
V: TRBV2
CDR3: CASSEARWDTALYGANVLTF
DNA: TGTGCCAGCAGTGAAGCGCGATGGGACACCGCCTTATATGGGGCCAACGTCCTGACTTTC

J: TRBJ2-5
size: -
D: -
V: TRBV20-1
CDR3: CGASTICPPGTQYF
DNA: TGCGGTGCCTCCACTATCTGCCCCCCTGGGACCCAGTACTTC

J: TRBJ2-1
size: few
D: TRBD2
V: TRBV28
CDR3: CASILTSGMGEQFF
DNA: TGTGCCAGCATCTTGACTAGCGGGATGGGGGAGCAGTTCTTC

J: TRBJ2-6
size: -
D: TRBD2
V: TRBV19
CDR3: CASNRLAGDSGANVLTF
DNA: TGTGCCTCCAACCGGCTAGCGGGAGACTCTGGGGCCAACGTCCTGACTTTC

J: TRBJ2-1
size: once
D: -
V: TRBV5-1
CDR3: CASSPPLAGQQFF
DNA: TGCGCCAGCAGCCCACCGCTAGCAGGGCAGCAGTTCTTC

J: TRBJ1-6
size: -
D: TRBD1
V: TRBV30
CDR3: CAWSRGQDNSPLHF
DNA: TGTGCCTGGAGCAGGGGACAGGATAATTCACCCCTCCACTTT

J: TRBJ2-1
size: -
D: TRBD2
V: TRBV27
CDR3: CASSLTSGTYNEQFF
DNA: TGTGCCAGCAGTCTAACTAGCGGAACCTACAATGAGCAGTTCTTC

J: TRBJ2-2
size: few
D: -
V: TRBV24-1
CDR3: CATGLLSTGELFF
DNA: TGTGCCACCGGCTTGCTGAGCACTGGGGAGCTGTTTTTT

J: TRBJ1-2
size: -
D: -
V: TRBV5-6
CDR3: CASRVRGFYYTF
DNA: TGTGCCAGCAGGGTTAGAGGCTTTTACTACACCTTC

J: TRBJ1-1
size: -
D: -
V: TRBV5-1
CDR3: CASSLGEMNTEAFF
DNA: TGCGCCAGCAGCTTAGGGGAGATGAACACTGAAGCTTTCTTT

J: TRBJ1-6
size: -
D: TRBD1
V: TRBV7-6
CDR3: CASSSSTGASPLHF
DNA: TGTGCCAGCAGCTCCTCGACAGGGGCATCACCCCTCCACTTT

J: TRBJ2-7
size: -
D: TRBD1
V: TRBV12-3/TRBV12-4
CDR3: CASRSPSGTGDYEQYF
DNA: TGTGCCAGCAGATCCCCAAGCGGGACAGGGGACTACGAGCAGTACTTC

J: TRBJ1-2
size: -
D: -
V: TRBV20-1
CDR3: CSARGDLVGAIYGYTF
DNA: TGCAGTGCTAGAGGGGACCTCGTTGGGGCTATATATGGCTACACCTTC

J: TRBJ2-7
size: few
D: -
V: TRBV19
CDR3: CASSIRDSLSYEQYF
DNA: TGTGCCAGTAGTATTCGAGACAGCCTCTCCTACGAGCAGTACTTC

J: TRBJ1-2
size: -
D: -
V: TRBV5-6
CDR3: CASKPVGYGYTF
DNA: TGTGCCAGCAAACCGGTCGGATATGGCTACACCTTC

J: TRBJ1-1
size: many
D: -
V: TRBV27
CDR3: CASISPANTEAFF
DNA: TGTGCCAGCATTTCCCCCGCGAACACTGAAGCTTTCTTT

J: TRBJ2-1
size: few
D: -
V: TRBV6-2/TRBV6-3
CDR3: CASSHRKNEQFF
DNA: TGTGCCAGCAGCCATAGGAAAAATGAGCAGTTCTTC

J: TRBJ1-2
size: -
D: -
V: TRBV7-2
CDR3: CVSSLLRQVDGYTF
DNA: TGTGTCAGCAGCCTGCTTCGGCAGGTCGATGGCTACACCTTC

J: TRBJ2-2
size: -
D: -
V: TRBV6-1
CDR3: CASSAGKGDTGELSF
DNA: TGTGCCAGCAGTGCTGGAAAGGGGGACACTGGGGAGCTGTCTTTT

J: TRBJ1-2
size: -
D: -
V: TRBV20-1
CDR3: CSARAEGFNYCYTF
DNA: TGCAGTGCTAGAGCTGAGGGGTTCAACTATTGCTACACCTTC

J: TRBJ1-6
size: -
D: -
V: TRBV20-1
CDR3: CSWGAGAMNSPLHF
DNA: TGCAGCTGGGGGGCAGGGGCAATGAATTCACCCCTCCACTTT

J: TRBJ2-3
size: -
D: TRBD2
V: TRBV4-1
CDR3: CASSPSPSGGSGRADTQYF
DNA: TGCGCCAGCAGCCCGTCCCCCTCCGGGGGGAGCGGGAGAGCAGATACGCAGTATTTT

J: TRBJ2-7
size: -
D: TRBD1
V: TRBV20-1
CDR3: CSAREATGVDYEQYF
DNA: TGCAGTGCTAGAGAGGCGACAGGGGTAGACTACGAGCAGTACTTC

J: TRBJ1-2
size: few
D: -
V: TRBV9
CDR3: CASSVAGRNYGYTF
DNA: TGTGCCAGCAGCGTGGCAGGCAGGAACTATGGCTACACCTTC

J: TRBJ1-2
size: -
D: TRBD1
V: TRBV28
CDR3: CASSGTGGMNGYTF
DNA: TGTGCCAGCAGTGGGACAGGGGGCATGAATGGCTACACCTTC

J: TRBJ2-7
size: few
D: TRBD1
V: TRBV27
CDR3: CARSLHPTGGDEQYF
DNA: TGTGCCAGGAGTCTTCATCCGACAGGGGGCGACGAGCAGTACTTC

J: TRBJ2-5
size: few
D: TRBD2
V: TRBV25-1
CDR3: CASSEATSGEETQYF
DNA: TGTGCCAGCAGTGAAGCCACTAGCGGAGAAGAGACCCAGTACTTC

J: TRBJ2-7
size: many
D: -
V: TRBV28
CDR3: CASSRQAIYEQYF
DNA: TGTGCCAGCAGCAGACAGGCCATCTACGAGCAGTACTTC

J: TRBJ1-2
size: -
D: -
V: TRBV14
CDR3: CASRPSGSDYGYTF
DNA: TGTGCCAGCAGACCAAGCGGCAGTGACTATGGCTACACCTTC

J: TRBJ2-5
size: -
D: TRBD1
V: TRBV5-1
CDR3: CASSLRQGQETQYF
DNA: TGCGCCAGCAGCCTGAGACAGGGGCAAGAGACCCAGTACTTC

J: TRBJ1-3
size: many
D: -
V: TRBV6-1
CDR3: CASSEGPSSGNTIYF
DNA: TGTGCCAGCAGTGAAGGGCCCAGCTCTGGAAACACCATATATTTT

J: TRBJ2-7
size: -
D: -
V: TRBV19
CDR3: CASSIEEGPNEQYF
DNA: TGTGCCAGTAGTATAGAGGAGGGGCCGAACGAGCAGTACTTC

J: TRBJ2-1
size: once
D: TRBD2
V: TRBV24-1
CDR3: CATSDPGTGRGGGEQFF
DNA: TGTGCCACCAGTGATCCTGGGACGGGGAGGGGTGGCGGTGAGCAGTTCTTC

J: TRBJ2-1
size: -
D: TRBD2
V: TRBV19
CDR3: CASSKLAGGFDEQFF
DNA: TGTGCCAGTAGCAAACTAGCGGGGGGGTTCGATGAGCAGTTCTTC

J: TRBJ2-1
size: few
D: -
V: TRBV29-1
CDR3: CSVEDQNRVTYNEQFF
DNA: TGCAGCGTTGAAGACCAGAACAGGGTAACCTACAATGAGCAGTTCTTC

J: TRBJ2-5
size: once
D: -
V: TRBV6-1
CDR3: CATSASYGGPAETQYF
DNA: TGTGCCACTTCGGCCTCTTACGGGGGTCCCGCGGAGACCCAGTACTTC